The 12 T cell receptor beta chains in this list originate from one sample, sequenced in a study of cytomegalovirus exposure and HLA in healthy donors. In the PCR, 60 Vbeta and 13 Jbeta primers were used. Sequencing was performed with immunoSEQ multiplex PCR; in TCRdb, only in-frame clones are kept and a portion is missing. This sample's table has about 52,000 clones. Sequencing was carried out using PBMCs. These TCRs come from a woman aged 50 to 65 in good health and CMV-seropositive.

The chain is built from TRBV9 and TRBJ2-6, with D unresolved. Germline values: CDR1 SGDLS, CDR2 YYNGEE. The CDR3 is 15 residues long. V lost 0 bases to trimming and J lost 0 bases, with 4 bases between them. The CDR3 bases are TGTGCCAGCAGCGTAGGGGCCTCTGGGGCCAACGTCCTGACTTTC. Its translation is CASSVGASGANVLTF.

The gene calls are TRBV5-8 and TRBJ2-7; the match to TRBD2 covers 9 bases. V lost 6 bases, J lost 6 bases, and 1 base stayed unmatched. The CDR3 covers 11 residues. Per germline, CDR1 SGHTS and CDR2 YDEGEE. The CDR3: CASMRGGEQYF. The CDR3 nucleotides are TGTGCCAGCATGCGGGGGGGCGAGCAGTACTTC.

The chain uses TRBV7-2 and TRBJ2-3; 10 nucleotides line up with TRBD2. The germline V gene has CDR1 SGHTA and CDR2 FQGNSA. After removal of 5 bases from V and 3 bases from J, the junction contained 8 bases not matched to a gene. This CDR3 spans 16 amino acids. The CDR3 loop is CASSPQRGGRTDTQYF. The CDR3 region has the DNA TGTGCCAGCAGCCCCCAGCGGGGGGGCCGAACAGATACGCAGTATTTT.

This chain joins TRBV18 and TRBJ1-5, with D unresolved. The V and J ends lost 6 bases and 2 bases respectively, with 11 bases between them. The CDR3 is 14 amino acids. Germline V gene lookup returns CDR1 KGHSH and CDR2 LQKENI. In DNA form, the CDR3 reads TGTGCCAGCTCTCGAGATGGTGGCAATCAGCCCCAGCATTTT. Amino acids: CASSRDGGNQPQHF.

The chain joins TRBV28 to TRBJ2-2; D might be TRBD1 (6 bases). This CDR3 region has 16 residues. V lost 6 bases to trimming and J lost 0 bases, with 14 bases between them. Germline V lookup: CDR1 MDHEN, CDR2 SYDVKM. The CDR3 is CASSPPDSSNTGELFF. CDR3 coding DNA: TGTGCCAGCAGCCCCCCGGACAGTTCGAACACCGGGGAGCTGTTTTTT. Together with reference TRBV28 and TRBJ2-2, the CDR3 gives the full variable domain: DVKVTQSSRYLVKRTGEKVFLECVQDMDHENMFWYRQDPGLGLRLIYFSYDVKMKEKGDIPEGYSVSREKKERFSLILESASTNQTSMYLCASSPPDSSNTGELFFGEGSRLTVL.

The chain is built from TRBV5-1 and TRBJ2-7, with TRBD1 as a possible D gene (6 bases). Trimming stripped 7 bases from V and 3 bases from J, with 14 bases between. CDR1 and CDR2 (germline): SGHRS, YFSETQ. The CDR3 is 13 amino acids. CDR3 amino acids: CASFSPGDYEQYF. CDR3 sequence (DNA): TGCGCCAGCTTCTCCCCAGGGGACTACGAGCAGTACTTC.

The chain uses TRBV29-1 and TRBJ1-1; 8 bases line up with TRBD1. This CDR3 comprises 12 residues. Germline trimming cut 6 bases from V and 6 bases from J; bases unmatched to any gene: 6. Germline lookup yields CDR1 SQVTM and CDR2 ANQGSEA. CDR3 sequence: CSVSDRGAEAFF. CDR3 DNA sequence: TGCAGCGTCTCAGACAGGGGAGCTGAAGCTTTCTTT.

The V gene is TRBV30, the J gene TRBJ2-5; D uncertain. Germline CDR1 and CDR2: GTSNPN and SVGIG (reference sequence). This CDR3 has 14 residues. Trimming removed 5 bases at V and 2 bases at J, with 15 bases between. The CDR3, as DNA: TGTGCCTGGCAGAGGCTAAGCCCTCAAGAGACCCAGTACTTC. It translates to CAWQRLSPQETQYF.

This chain joins TRBV5-6 and TRBJ2-7, with D possibly matching TRBD2 (6 bases). CDR3 length: 15 amino acids. The V gene's germline CDR1 is SGHDT and CDR2 YYEEEE. V was clipped by 0 bases and J by 2 bases, with 12 bases between them. The CDR3 is CASSLGNRGTYEQYF. In DNA form, the CDR3 reads TGTGCCAGCAGCTTGGGCAATCGGGGGACCTACGAGCAGTACTTC.

The chain couples TRBV19 to TRBJ1-2; maybe TRBD1 (6 bases). Trimming pared 5 bases from V and 5 bases from J, leaving 21 bases between. Germline V gives CDR1 LNHDA, CDR2 SQIVND (reference sequence). CDR3 length equals 16 residues. The CDR3 is CASSVRFSGDDYGYTF. For the CDR3, the DNA is TGTGCCAGTAGTGTGCGATTCTCAGGGGACGATTATGGCTACACCTTC.

The rearrangement links TRBV5-1 to TRBJ2-3, with 11 bases matching TRBD2. J lost 5 bases, V lost 0 bases, and 8 bases had no gene match. The germline CDR1 and CDR2 sequences are SGHRS and YFSETQ. The CDR3 contains 17 residues. CDR3 residues: CASSLARASGGRDTQYF. CDR3 in DNA: TGCGCCAGCAGCTTGGCGAGAGCTAGCGGGGGGCGAGATACGCAGTATTTT.

The CDR3 reads CASSQVAGGETQYF. The CDR3 DNA is TGCGCCAGCAGCCAAGTTGCGGGGGGAGAGACCCAGTACTTC. V is TRBV4-1 and J is TRBJ2-5; 8 bases fit TRBD2. J was trimmed by 4 bases and V by 1 base; bases with no gene match: 2. This CDR3 spans 14 amino acids. Germline loops: CDR1 MGHRA, CDR2 YSYEKL.